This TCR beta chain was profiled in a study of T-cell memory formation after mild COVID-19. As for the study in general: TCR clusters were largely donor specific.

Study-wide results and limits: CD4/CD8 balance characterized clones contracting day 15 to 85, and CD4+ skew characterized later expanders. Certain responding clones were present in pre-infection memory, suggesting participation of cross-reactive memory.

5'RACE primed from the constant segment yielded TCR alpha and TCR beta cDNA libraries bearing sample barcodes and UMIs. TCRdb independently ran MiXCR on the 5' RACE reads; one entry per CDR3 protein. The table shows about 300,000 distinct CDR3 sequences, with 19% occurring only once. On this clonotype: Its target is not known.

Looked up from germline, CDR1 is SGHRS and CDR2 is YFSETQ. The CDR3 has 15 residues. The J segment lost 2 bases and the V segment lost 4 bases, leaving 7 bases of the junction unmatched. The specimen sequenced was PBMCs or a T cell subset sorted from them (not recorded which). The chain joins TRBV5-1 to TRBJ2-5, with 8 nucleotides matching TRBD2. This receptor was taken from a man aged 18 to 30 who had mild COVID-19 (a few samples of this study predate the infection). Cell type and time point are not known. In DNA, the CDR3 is TGCGCCAGCAGCGAGACACCGGGGGGGCAAGAGACCCAGTACTTC. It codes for CASSETPGGQETQYF.